This entry concerns a single T cell receptor (beta chain). Its antigen is unknown. One base away there is no much larger clone; base qualities are not given. The data derive from a study of spatial heterogeneity in lung cancer (dated by TCRdb to about 2019). Concerning the study at large: More beta-chain than alpha-chain transcripts were consistently detected, likely reflecting higher beta-chain transcript abundance. The study linked features of the TCR repertoire to counts of nonsynonymous mutations, which were determined by whole-exome sequencing of tumor tissue. Both alpha and beta chains were TCR-sequenced in samples taken at surgery, namely 220 tumor regions, around 61 matched nontumor lung samples and just over 55 PBMC samples. TCR alpha and beta repertoires were quantitatively compared across multiple tumor regions, matched nontumor lung and blood in non-small cell lung cancer. In the raw uncorrected reads, each unique combination of TCR and UMI appeared on average more than ten times. TCR transcript counts in tumor regions correlated strongly with a T cell transcriptional module score from matched bulk RNA-seq. Here is what the overall study found, with its caveats: The tumor nonsynonymous mutation count correlated with the number of expanded intratumoral alpha and beta TCRs. TCR-seq coverage of tumor T cells was estimated to be only approximately 7% for alpha chains and more than 11% for beta chains. Confirming at a functional level the hypothesis that regional TCRs recognize regional mutations was considered to require additional single-cell paired TCR alpha and beta sequencing. Counts of ubiquitous and regional expanded TCRs correlated with counts of ubiquitous and regional nonsynonymous mutations, respectively.

Interpreted using the paper, the time point label stands for: sample taken at primary tumor resection. Samples were obtained from approximately 77 patients with early-stage, untreated non-small cell lung cancer from the lung TRACERx cohort. TCR sequencing used whole RNA extracted from tumor and nontumor lung tissue, or from cryopreserved PBMC samples, without cell sorting. Only patients with enough RNA available from two or more tumor regions were chosen for TCR sequencing. A lung pathologist reviewed the tumor and adjacent nontumor lung specimens before the specimens were selected. Receptors were amplified or captured by 5' RACE. This sample was sequenced with a NextSeq 500. In the TCR library protocol, a unique molecular identifier was attached to each TCR cDNA molecule so that PCR and sequencing errors could be corrected. The published analysis was carried out like this. Decombinator tools were used for TCR identification, UMI-based error correction and CDR3 extraction. Expanded TCRs were defined as those above a frequency of 2 per 1,000, corresponding to the top 1% of the tumor frequency distribution. Expanded tumor TCRs statistically deemed absent (corrected P<0.05) from at least one tumor region were classed as regional, and all other expanded tumor TCRs were classed as ubiquitous. Renyi diversity was calculated using the R vegan package after each repertoire was subsampled 100 times to 5,000 TCRs. CDR3 similarity networks were constructed using string-kernel similarity of amino acid triplets, with links drawn between CDR3s whose pairwise similarity was above 0.82. TCRdb cleaned the public reads at Q25 with fastp, built clones with MiXCR and kept in-frame beta chains. CDR3 protein sequences are deduplicated, and each keeps its most common genes and DNA. The V and J calls, along with clone size, are taken from TCRdb and not from the paper's own processing. Recorded for this sample are fewer than 12,000 distinct CDR3 sequences; about 12% of them occurred a single time. Jointly, the top ten make up approximately 42% of the sample.

V lost 2 bases and J lost 15 bases; the stretch between them is 11 bases long. CDR1 is given as LGHDT and CDR2 as YNNKEL, both from the germline V gene (reference sequence). The cysteine opens and the phenylalanine closes a CDR3 of 12 amino acids. Kept here is only the CDR3 DNA, which spans 36 bases and is read in frame from base 1. The rearrangement combines TRBV3-1 with TRBJ1-6; no D gene is confidently identified. This clonotype originated in a male donor with early-stage non-small cell lung cancer. The source was lung tumor tissue, collected at surgery. The sequenced DNA is TGTGCCAGCAGCCAAAATAGGCGGCGCCTCCACTTT. This translates into CASSQNRRRLHF.